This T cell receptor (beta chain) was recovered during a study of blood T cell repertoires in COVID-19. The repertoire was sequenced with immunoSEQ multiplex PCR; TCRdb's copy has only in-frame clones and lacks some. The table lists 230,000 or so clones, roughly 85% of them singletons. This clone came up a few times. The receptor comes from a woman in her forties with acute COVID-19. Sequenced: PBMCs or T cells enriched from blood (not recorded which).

In nucleotides, the CDR3 is TGTGCCAGCAGCGCCCGCGGTACAGGGTTGAACACTGAAGCTTTCTTT. As protein: CASSARGTGLNTEAFF. The chain carries TRBV9 and TRBJ1-1; D is perhaps TRBD1 (6 bases). Germline loops: CDR1 SGDLS, CDR2 YYNGEE. CDR3 length equals 16 residues. Trimming removed 3 bases from V and 0 bases from J, with 15 bases in between.